Here is one T cell receptor beta chain with its context. Sample-barcoded 5' priming and a J-beta primer mix drove a second PCR of about 6 to 12 cycles. The template-switch adaptor, which had 12 random nucleotides, put a tag on each cDNA molecule. From the 5' RACE reads, TCRdb called clonotypes with MiXCR, one entry per CDR3 protein. The sample shows fewer than 1.5 million distinct CDR3 sequences, approximately 38% of them seen only once. The CDR3 loop spans 16 amino acids. CDR1 SGHKS and CDR2 YYEKEE come from the germline V gene (reference sequence). Unmatched junction bases numbered 12, after V lost 2 bases and J lost 4 bases. The sample is drawn from a study of blood T cells in healthy people across ages.

The J gene is TRBJ2-7, the V gene TRBV5-5; 7 nucleotides line up with TRBD1. This receptor was taken from a woman between 18 and 30 years old in good health. What was sequenced was blood. DNA of the CDR3: TGTGCCAGCAGCTTACGACAGGGTCAGGGACCGTACGAGCAGTACTTC. This sequence encodes CASSLRQGQGPYEQYF.